Listed here is a single T cell receptor (beta chain). It lacks a known antigen. Per-base quality was not reported, and no clone a single base away is much larger than it. Patients with autoimmune disease history or receiving systemic immunosuppression were excluded from the trial. Peripheral blood for TCR sequencing was collected from all dose cohorts at baseline, on cycle 4 day 1, and on cycle 7 day 1. The samples were drawn from a first-in-human, open-label, multicenter phase I dose-escalation trial of ivuxolimab. Adults with locally advanced or metastatic head and neck squamous cell, hepatocellular, melanoma or renal cell carcinoma were enrolled in the trial. Before TCR sequencing, CD4+ T cells and CD8+ T cells from peripheral blood were sorted into separate populations. These data originate in a study of OX40 agonist ivuxolimab in advanced cancers. Notes on the research overall: Ivuxolimab was an agonistic, fully human IgG2 monoclonal antibody directed against OX40 (CD134), a costimulatory receptor. Intravenous ivuxolimab was administered to patients every 2 weeks at six dose levels: 0.01, 0.1, 0.3, 1.5, 3 and 10 mg/kg. Of the roughly 52 dose-escalation patients, hepatocellular carcinoma was present in some 19, melanoma in around 15, renal cell carcinoma in 9 and head and neck cancer in 9. The dose-escalation cohort was 82.7% male with a mean age of about 60 years, ranging from 23 to 79. Patients were allowed to have had prior anti-PD-1, anti-PD-L1 or anti-CTLA-4 therapy, and roughly 40% of the dose-escalation patients had previously received checkpoint inhibitors. Partial responses occurred in three dose-escalation patients: two with cutaneous melanoma and one with hepatocellular carcinoma. The point of sequencing TCRbeta in the periphery was to test whether ivuxolimab changed TCR sequence diversity and drove clonal T-cell expansion. The monotherapy dose-escalation portion (N ≈ 50 patients) of the phase I ivuxolimab trial is reported in the paper. Paper-wide results and their limitations: The antigen specificity of the clonally expanded peripheral T cells was not determined. After ivuxolimab, expanded clones were on average more numerous among CD8+ T cells than among CD4+ T cells. Low levels of normalized T-cell clonal expansion were also seen in some patients who did not respond. In partial responders in the 0.1-3.0 mg/kg groups, normalized peripheral clonal expansion was found to be among the lowest, especially among CD8+ T cells. At doses from 0.1 to 3.0 mg/kg, clonal expansion was seen in both CD4+ and CD8+ blood T cells between baseline and week 6.

For sequencing of the TCRbeta CDR3 region, genomic DNA was extracted from the sorted cells. The immunoSEQ Assay was used for sequencing of TCRbeta CDR3 regions. This immuneACCESS table, as held by TCRdb, lists in-frame sequences with V and J called but not all clones. Of the missing ones, under half trace to an unresolved V gene in checked studies; the others have no known cause. Within this sample are some 14,000 clones, with 70% to 85% of them counted one time only. Of the sample, around 33% falls within the top ten clones. Germline trimming: 2 bases from V, 6 bases from J; junction bases outside gene matches: 12. CDR1 SGHTA and CDR2 FQGNSA were looked up in the germline V gene. The CDR3, from cysteine to phenylalanine, totals 16 residues. Only the CDR3 DNA is retained, 48 bases long and in frame from the first base.

Rearrangement joined TRBV7-2 to TRBJ2-7, and 8 junctional nucleotides match TRBD2. This clonotype originated in an adult with an advanced solid tumor such as melanoma, head and neck, liver or kidney cancer. Sequences were derived from CD4+ or CD8+ T cells sorted from blood, sampled in a trial of the OX40 agonist ivuxolimab. Here is the DNA: TGTGCCAGCAGCTTATTATTGGGAACTAGCGGAGGCGAGCAGTACTTC. Its amino acids are CASSLLLGTSGGEQYF.